This entry lists 18 T cell receptor beta chains sequenced from one sample in a study of blood T cell repertoires in COVID-19. Using immunoSEQ multiplex PCR, the repertoire was profiled, and TCRdb retains in-frame clones only, with some absent. The data contain over 300,000 clones, about 90% of them singletons. Sequenced: peripheral blood. These receptors originate from a man between 18 and 29 years old with active or convalescent COVID-19.

The CDR3 protein is CASSLGAGTDTQYF. The CDR3 DNA reads TGCGCCAGCAGCTTGGGTGCGGGCACAGATACGCAGTATTTT. The chain links TRBV5-1 to TRBJ2-3; D ambiguous. This CDR3 region has 14 residues. Deletions cut 0 bases from V and 1 base from J, with 6 bases between. Germline-derived CDR1 and CDR2 are SGHRS and YFSETQ.

V and J are TRBV27 and TRBJ1-3; tentative D call: TRBD1 (5 bases). CDR1 MNHEY and CDR2 SMNVEV come from the germline V gene (reference sequence). V lost 1 base and J 3 bases, leaving 10 bases between the germline ends. The CDR3 is made up of 15 amino acids. DNA of the CDR3: TGTGCCAGCAGTTTATTCGGGGGGGATGGAAACACCATATATTTT. Protein: CASSLFGGDGNTIYF.

The CDR3 here is CASSSYGRTKGYQETQYF. CDR3 sequence (DNA): TGTGCCAGCAGCTCGTACGGCAGGACAAAGGGGTACCAAGAGACCCAGTACTTC. The chain carries TRBV5-8 and TRBJ2-5; a weak D match, TRBD1 (5 bases). There are 18 residues in the CDR3. V was clipped by 3 bases and J by 0 bases, with 21 bases between them. CDR1 is SGHTS and CDR2 is YDEGEE in the germline V gene.

The V and J genes are TRBV6-5 and TRBJ1-2, with TRBD1 matching over 8 bases. The CDR3 is 13 residues long. Trimming took 6 bases from V and 8 from J; bases not matched to a gene: 8. Germline V CDR1 and CDR2: MNHEY, SVGAGI. The DNA for the CDR3 is TGTGCCAGCAGACCCAGGGGGCTCGACGGCTACACCTTC. The encoded protein is CASRPRGLDGYTF.

This chain joins TRBV29-1 and TRBJ2-1; D is ambiguous. The CDR3 covers 12 residues. Trimming took off 2 bases at V and 5 bases at J, with 7 bases between the two ends. Germline assignment: CDR1 SQVTM and CDR2 ANQGSEA. CDR3 sequence reads: CSVEQLHNEQFF. DNA of the CDR3: TGCAGCGTTGAACAACTACACAATGAGCAGTTCTTC.

V and J are TRBV2 and TRBJ2-2; D perhaps matches TRBD1 (5 bases). The CDR3 has 14 amino acids. Per the germline V gene, CDR1 is SNHLY and CDR2 is FYNNEI. The V end was cut by 6 bases, the J end by 1 base, with 9 bases between. CDR3 sequence reads: CASRLTENTGELFF. The CDR3, as DNA: TGTGCCAGCAGGCTGACAGAGAACACCGGGGAGCTGTTTTTT.

V gene TRBV11-2 combines with J gene TRBJ2-5, with 12 bases aligning to TRBD2. The CDR3 covers 17 residues. From germline, CDR1 is SGHAT and CDR2 FQNNGV. V lost 1 base and J lost 4; bases outside the gene matches: 7. Written as DNA, the CDR3 is TGTGCCAGCAGCTTAGCACCCTGGGGACTAGCGGGAGAGACCCAGTACTTC. Translating it yields CASSLAPWGLAGETQYF.

V gene TRBV29-1 combines with J gene TRBJ2-5, with 8 bases aligning to TRBD1. Germline V lookup: CDR1 SQVTM, CDR2 ANQGSEA. After removal of 7 bases from V and 2 bases from J, the junction contained 6 bases not matched to a gene. The length of the CDR3 is 13 residues. The CDR3 is CSALGQVQETQYF. CDR3 coding DNA: TGCAGCGCCCTGGGACAGGTACAAGAGACCCAGTACTTC.

This clone was seen only once. The chain joins TRBV11-2 to TRBJ2-7; 7 bases map to TRBD2. The junction had 3 bases not matched to a gene; V was cut back by 3 bases and J by 4 bases. This CDR3 is built from 13 residues. Germline CDR1 reads SGHAT; CDR2 reads FQNNGV. CDR3 amino acids: CASSLGGWYEQYF. CDR3 nucleotide sequence: TGTGCCAGCAGCTTGGGGGGGTGGTACGAGCAGTACTTC.

V gene TRBV5-4 combines with J gene TRBJ2-7; TRBD2 aligns across 9 bases. The V segment lost 4 bases and the J segment 2 bases; nucleotides outside the gene matches: 4. The CDR3 is 14 residues long. Germline V gene lookup returns CDR1 SGHNT and CDR2 YYREEE (reference sequence). Here the CDR3 DNA reads TGTGCCAGCAGCCCTGCGGGAGGGCCCTACGAGCAGTACTTC. Translating gives CASSPAGGPYEQYF.

The rearrangement uses TRBV3-1 (or the pseudogene TRBV3-2) and TRBJ1-2; D gene unclear. This CDR3 contains 15 residues. Germline CDR1 LGHDT, CDR2 YNNKEL (reference sequence). V was shortened by 2 bases and J by 2 bases, with 12 bases between the two germline ends. The CDR3 sequence is CASSQSGVDNYGYTF. The CDR3 DNA reads TGTGCCAGCAGCCAATCGGGTGTAGACAACTATGGCTACACCTTC.

This chain connects TRBV12-5 to TRBJ2-7; TRBD1 matches at 9 bases. The CDR3 has 14 amino acids. V lost 5 bases, J lost 12 bases, and 14 bases stayed unmatched. The germline CDR1 and CDR2 sequences are LGHNT and FRNRAP. The CDR3 DNA reads TGTGCTAGTGGTATCCCCCGGGACAGGGCGTGTTGGTACTTC. Translating it yields CASGIPRDRACWYF.

The chain recombines TRBV28 with TRBJ2-3; D remains ambiguous. The CDR3 contains 15 residues. V was cut by 6 bases and J by 1 base, with 14 bases left in between. Germline V gene lookup returns CDR1 MDHEN and CDR2 SYDVKM. This chain's CDR3 is CASSRSWLGTDTQYF. As DNA, the CDR3 is TGTGCCAGCAGCCGCAGTTGGTTGGGCACAGATACGCAGTATTTT.

The V gene is TRBV24-1, the J gene TRBJ2-7; D remains ambiguous. V was clipped by 4 bases and J by 0 bases, with 6 bases between them. The length of the CDR3 is 13 residues. Germline values: CDR1 KGHDR, CDR2 SFDVKD. The CDR3 protein is CATSDPNSYEQYF. The DNA of the CDR3 is TGTGCCACCAGTGACCCCAACTCCTACGAGCAGTACTTC.

The V gene is TRBV5-4, the J gene TRBJ1-1; D gene unclear. Germline V CDR1 and CDR2: SGHNT, YYREEE (reference sequence). The CDR3 consists of 12 residues. The V and J ends lost 7 bases and 0 bases respectively, with 7 bases between them. CDR3: CASSLVNTEAFF. The CDR3 coding sequence is TGTGCCAGCTCATTAGTGAACACTGAAGCTTTCTTT. The whole variable domain, filled in from reference TRBV5-4 and TRBJ1-1, reads ETGVTQSPTHLIKTRGQQVTLRCSSQSGHNTVSWYQQALGQGPQFIFQYYREEENGRGNFPPRFSGLQFPNYSSELNVNALELDDSALYLCASSLVNTEAFFGQGTRLTVV.

The rearrangement links TRBV19 to TRBJ1-3; D uncertain. Trimming shortened V by 3 bases and J by 0 bases, and 3 bases separated the two germline ends. Germline CDR1 and CDR2: LNHDA and SQIVND (reference sequence). CDR3 length: 13 residues. Here the CDR3 reads CASSILSGNTIYF. CDR3 sequence (DNA): TGTGCCAGTAGTATTCTCTCTGGAAACACCATATATTTT.

The chain joins TRBV5-4 to TRBJ2-5, with a possible D match to TRBD2 (5 bases). The V gene lost 0 bases and the J gene lost 3 bases, with 6 bases spanning the gap. The CDR3 loop spans 13 amino acids. The germline CDR1 and CDR2 sequences are SGHNT and YYREEE (reference sequence). CDR3 residues: CASSLVGEETQYF. CDR3 DNA sequence: TGTGCCAGCAGCTTGGTGGGAGAAGAGACCCAGTACTTC. Complete variable domain (other parts from reference TRBV5-4 and TRBJ2-5): ETGVTQSPTHLIKTRGQQVTLRCSSQSGHNTVSWYQQALGQGPQFIFQYYREEENGRGNFPPRFSGLQFPNYSSELNVNALELDDSALYLCASSLVGEETQYFGPGTRLLVL.

This chain uses TRBV6-5 with TRBJ1-4; 9 nucleotides line up with TRBD1. Germline CDR1 reads MNHEY; CDR2 reads SVGAGI. J was trimmed by 8 bases and V by 6 bases; bases with no gene match: 10. The CDR3 runs 15 residues. CDR3 nucleotide sequence: TGTGCCAGCAGCCTACAGGGGGCGTATTGGGAAAAACTGTTTTTT. It encodes CASSLQGAYWEKLFF.